This TCR beta chain was profiled in a study of blood T cell repertoires in COVID-19. The protocol was immunoSEQ multiplex PCR, while the TCRdb copy is restricted to in-frame clones and leaves out a portion. The table includes 250,000 to 350,000 clones, 90% detected once. The sequenced sample was PBMCs or T cells enriched from blood (not recorded which). The sequence derives from a woman between 18 and 29 years old with acute COVID-19.

The CDR3 region is CASSPNPRTRGVDTQYF. CDR3 nucleotides: TGTGCCAGCTCACCAAACCCCAGGACCCGGGGGGTAGATACGCAGTATTTT. This rearrangement joins TRBV18 to TRBJ2-3; 7 bases fit TRBD2. CDR1 and CDR2 from the germline V gene are KGHSH and LQKENI. The CDR3 is 17 amino acids. Losses at the gene ends were 2 bases for V and 5 bases for J; bases not matched to a gene: 13.